This T cell receptor (beta chain) is drawn from a study of blood T cell repertoires in COVID-19. In the study overall: Sample material is recorded as cDNA or gDNA derived from T cells, B-cell-depleted T cells, or PBMCs.

CDR1 and CDR2 from the germline V gene are SGHRS and YFSETQ. The CDR3 extends over 14 amino acids. V was trimmed by 4 bases and J by 1 base, leaving 11 bases between them. Authors' processing steps: The assay estimated nucleated cells by amplifying reference gene primers. This table comes from immunoSEQ multiplex PCR, and its TCRdb copy is limited to in-frame clones, with some not included. V and J calls and clone size are given by that table; D and trimming were obtained from the DNA. The sample holds 270,000 or so clones, roughly 91% seen once. This clone is a singleton in its sample. The rearrangement uses TRBV5-1 and TRBJ1-2; perhaps TRBD1 as D (5 bases). Specimen: peripheral blood. The TCR comes from a woman in her twenties or thirties with COVID-19, enrolled during active disease. For the CDR3, the DNA is TGCGCCAGCAGCCGCGGGGCGGGTAACTATGGCTACACCTTC. This translates into CASSRGAGNYGYTF.